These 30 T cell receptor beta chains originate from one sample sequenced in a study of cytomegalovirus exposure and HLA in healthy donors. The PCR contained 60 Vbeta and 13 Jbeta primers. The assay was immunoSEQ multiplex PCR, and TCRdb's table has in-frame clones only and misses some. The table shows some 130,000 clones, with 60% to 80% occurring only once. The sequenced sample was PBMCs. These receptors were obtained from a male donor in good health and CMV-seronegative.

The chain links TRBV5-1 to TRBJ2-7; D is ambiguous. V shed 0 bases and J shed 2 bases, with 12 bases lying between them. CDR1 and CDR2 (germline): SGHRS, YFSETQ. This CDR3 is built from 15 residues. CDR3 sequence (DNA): TGCGCCAGCAGCTTGGAAAGTCTAATCCCCTACGAGCAGTACTTC. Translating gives CASSLESLIPYEQYF.

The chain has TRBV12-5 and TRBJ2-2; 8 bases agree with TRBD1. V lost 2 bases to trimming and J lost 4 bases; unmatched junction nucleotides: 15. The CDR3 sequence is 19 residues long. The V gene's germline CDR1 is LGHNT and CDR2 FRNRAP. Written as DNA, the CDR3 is TGTGCTAGTGGTTTGAGGTATTTCGGGACAGGCTCTAGCACCGGGGAGCTGTTTTTT. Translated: CASGLRYFGTGSSTGELFF. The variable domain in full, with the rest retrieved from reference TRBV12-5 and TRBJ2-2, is DARVTQTPRHKVTEMGQEVTMRCQPILGHNTVFWYRQTMMQGLELLAYFRNRAPLDDSGMPKDRFSAEMPDATLATLKIQPSEPRDSAVYFCASGLRYFGTGSSTGELFFGEGSRLTVL.

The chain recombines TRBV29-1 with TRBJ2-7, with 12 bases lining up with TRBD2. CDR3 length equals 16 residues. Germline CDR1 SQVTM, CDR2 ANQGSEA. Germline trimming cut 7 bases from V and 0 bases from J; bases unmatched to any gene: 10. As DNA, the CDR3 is TGCAGCGCCAAAGGGACTAGCGGGTCCGTCTCCTACGAGCAGTACTTC. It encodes CSAKGTSGSVSYEQYF.

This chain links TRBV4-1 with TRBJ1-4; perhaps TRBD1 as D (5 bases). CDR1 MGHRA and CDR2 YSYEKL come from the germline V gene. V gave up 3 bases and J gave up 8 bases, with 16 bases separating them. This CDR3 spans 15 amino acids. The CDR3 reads CASSQSFGEGEKLFF. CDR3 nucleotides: TGCGCCAGCAGCCAGAGCTTCGGGGAGGGGGAAAAACTGTTTTTT.

DNA for the CDR3: TGTGCCAGCAGCTTAGTTACTAGCGGTTTAACAGATACGCAGTATTTT. Its protein product is CASSLVTSGLTDTQYF. This chain links TRBV7-8 with TRBJ2-3, with 8 bases matching TRBD2. V dropped 1 base and J dropped 3; count of bases not matched to a gene: 6. This CDR3 comprises 16 residues. CDR1 is SGHVS and CDR2 is FQNEAQ in the germline V gene.

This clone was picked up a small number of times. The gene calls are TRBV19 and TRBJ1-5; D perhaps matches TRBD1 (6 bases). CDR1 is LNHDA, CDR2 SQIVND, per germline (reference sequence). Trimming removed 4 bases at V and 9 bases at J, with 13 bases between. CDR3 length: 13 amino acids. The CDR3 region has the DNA TGTGCCAGTAGTACCGGGACCAGGGGGCCCCAGCATTTT. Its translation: CASSTGTRGPQHF.

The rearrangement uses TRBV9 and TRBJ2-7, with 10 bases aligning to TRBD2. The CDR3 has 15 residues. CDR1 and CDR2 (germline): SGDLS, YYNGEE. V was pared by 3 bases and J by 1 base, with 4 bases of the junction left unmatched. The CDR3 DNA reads TGTGCCAGCAGCGCCGGACTAGCGGAGTCCTACGAGCAGTACTTC. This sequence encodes CASSAGLAESYEQYF.

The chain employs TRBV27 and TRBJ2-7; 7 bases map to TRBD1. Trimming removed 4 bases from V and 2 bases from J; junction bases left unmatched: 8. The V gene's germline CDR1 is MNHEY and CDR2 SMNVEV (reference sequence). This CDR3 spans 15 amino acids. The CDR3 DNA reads TGTGCCAGCAGTTCCAGGGGGTCAGGTACCTACGAGCAGTACTTC. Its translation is CASSSRGSGTYEQYF.

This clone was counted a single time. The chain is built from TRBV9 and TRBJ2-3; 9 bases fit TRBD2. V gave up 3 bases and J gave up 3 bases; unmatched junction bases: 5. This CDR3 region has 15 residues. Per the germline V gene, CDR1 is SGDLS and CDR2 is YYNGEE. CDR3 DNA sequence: TGTGCCAGCAGCGCCGCGGGGGGGCAAACAGATACGCAGTATTTT. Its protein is CASSAAGGQTDTQYF.

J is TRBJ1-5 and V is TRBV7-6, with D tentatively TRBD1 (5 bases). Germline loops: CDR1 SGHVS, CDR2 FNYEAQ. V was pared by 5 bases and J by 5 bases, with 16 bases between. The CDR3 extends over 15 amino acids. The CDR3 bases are TGTGCCAGCAGCCCCAAGGGGAGGTGGGATCAGCCCCAGCATTTT. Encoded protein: CASSPKGRWDQPQHF.

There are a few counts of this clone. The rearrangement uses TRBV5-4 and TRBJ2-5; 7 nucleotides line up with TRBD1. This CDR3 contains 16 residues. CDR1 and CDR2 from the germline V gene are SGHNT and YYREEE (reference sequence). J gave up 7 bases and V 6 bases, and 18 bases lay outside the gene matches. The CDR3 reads CASTSSGTEERWTQYF. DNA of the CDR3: TGTGCCAGCACCTCCTCCGGGACAGAAGAACGGTGGACCCAGTACTTC.

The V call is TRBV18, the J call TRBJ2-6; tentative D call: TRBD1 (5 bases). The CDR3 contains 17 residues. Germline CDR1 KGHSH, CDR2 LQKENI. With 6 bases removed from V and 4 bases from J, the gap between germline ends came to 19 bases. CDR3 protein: CASSQDAGFVGANVLTF. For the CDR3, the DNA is TGTGCCAGCTCGCAGGATGCAGGGTTCGTGGGGGCCAACGTCCTGACTTTC. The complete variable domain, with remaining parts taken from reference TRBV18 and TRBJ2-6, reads NAGVMQNPRHLVRRRGQEARLRCSPMKGHSHVYWYRQLPEEGLKFMVYLQKENIIDESGMPKERFSAEFPKEGPSILRIQQVVRGDSAAYFCASSQDAGFVGANVLTFGAGSRLTVL.

This CDR3 reads CASSASGQVYEQYF. CDR3 in DNA: TGCGCCAGCAGCGCTTCGGGACAGGTTTACGAGCAGTACTTC. The chain uses TRBV5-1 and TRBJ2-7; 8 bases match TRBD1. V was pared by 4 bases and J by 4 bases, with 7 bases of the junction left unmatched. The CDR3 totals 14 residues. Germline V lookup: CDR1 SGHRS, CDR2 YFSETQ.

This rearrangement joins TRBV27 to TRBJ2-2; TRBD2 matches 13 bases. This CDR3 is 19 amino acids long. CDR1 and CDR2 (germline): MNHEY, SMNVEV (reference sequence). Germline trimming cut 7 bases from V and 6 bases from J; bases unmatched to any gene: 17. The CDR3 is CASKQTSGRSLGWAGELFF. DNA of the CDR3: TGTGCCAGCAAGCAGACTAGCGGGAGGTCCCTTGGGTGGGCCGGGGAGCTGTTTTTT.

The CDR3 loop is CASSQDWEAYEQYF. The CDR3 DNA reads TGCGCCAGCAGCCAAGATTGGGAGGCCTACGAGCAGTACTTC. V and J are TRBV4-1 and TRBJ2-7; D may be TRBD2 (6 bases). The germline V gene encodes CDR1 MGHRA and CDR2 YSYEKL. Trimming left V 0 bases short and J 2 bases short, with 8 bases between. The CDR3 is 14 amino acids.

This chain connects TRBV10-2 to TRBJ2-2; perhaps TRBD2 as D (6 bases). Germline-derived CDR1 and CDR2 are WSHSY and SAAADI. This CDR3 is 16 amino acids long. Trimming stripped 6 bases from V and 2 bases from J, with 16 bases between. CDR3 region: CASRSWGERNTGELFF. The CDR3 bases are TGCGCCAGCAGATCCTGGGGGGAGCGAAACACCGGGGAGCTGTTTTTT.

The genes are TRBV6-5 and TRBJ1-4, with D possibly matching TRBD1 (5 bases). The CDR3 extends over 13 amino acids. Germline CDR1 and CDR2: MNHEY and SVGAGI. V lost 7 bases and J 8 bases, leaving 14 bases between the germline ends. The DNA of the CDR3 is TGTGCCAGCAAGGTGCAGGGAGGCGAAAAACTGTTTTTT. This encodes CASKVQGGEKLFF.

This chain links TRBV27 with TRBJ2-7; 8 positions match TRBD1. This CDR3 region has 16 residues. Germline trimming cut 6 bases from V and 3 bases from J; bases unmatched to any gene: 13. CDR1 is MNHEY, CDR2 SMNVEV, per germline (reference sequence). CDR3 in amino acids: CASSYRGTGSFYEQYF. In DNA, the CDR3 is TGTGCCAGCAGCTACCGTGGGACAGGAAGTTTCTACGAGCAGTACTTC.

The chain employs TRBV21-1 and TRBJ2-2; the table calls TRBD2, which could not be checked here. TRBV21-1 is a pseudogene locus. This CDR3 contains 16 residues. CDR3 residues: CASSEERPKVPGELFF. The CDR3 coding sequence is TGTGCCAGCAGCGAGGAACGTCCCAAGGTGCCCGGGGAGCTGTTTTTT.

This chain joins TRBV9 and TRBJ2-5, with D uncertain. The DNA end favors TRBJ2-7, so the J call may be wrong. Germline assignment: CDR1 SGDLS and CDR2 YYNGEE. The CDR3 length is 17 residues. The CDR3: CASSADPPAGYSYEQYF. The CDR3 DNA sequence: TGTGCCAGCAGCGCCGATCCCCCCGCCGGGTACTCCTACGAGCAGTACTTC.

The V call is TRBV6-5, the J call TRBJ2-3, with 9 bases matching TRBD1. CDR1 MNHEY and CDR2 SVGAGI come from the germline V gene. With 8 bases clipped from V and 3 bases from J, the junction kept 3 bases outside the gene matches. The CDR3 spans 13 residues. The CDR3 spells CASSTGGTDTQYF. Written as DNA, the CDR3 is TGTGCCAGCTCGACAGGGGGGACAGATACGCAGTATTTT.

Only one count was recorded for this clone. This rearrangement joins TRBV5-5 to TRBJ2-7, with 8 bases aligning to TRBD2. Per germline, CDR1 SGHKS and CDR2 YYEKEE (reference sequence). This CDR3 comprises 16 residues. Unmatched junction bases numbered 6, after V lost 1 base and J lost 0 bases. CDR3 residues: CASSLLKTSGSYEQYF. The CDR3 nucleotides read TGTGCCAGCAGCTTGCTGAAAACTAGCGGCTCCTACGAGCAGTACTTC.

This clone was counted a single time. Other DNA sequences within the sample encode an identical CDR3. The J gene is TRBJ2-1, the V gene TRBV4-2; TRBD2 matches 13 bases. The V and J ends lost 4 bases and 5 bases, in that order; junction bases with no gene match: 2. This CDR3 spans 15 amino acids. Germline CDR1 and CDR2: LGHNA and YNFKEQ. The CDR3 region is CASSPLAGGDNEQFF. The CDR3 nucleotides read TGTGCCAGCAGCCCACTAGCGGGAGGGGACAATGAGCAGTTCTTC.

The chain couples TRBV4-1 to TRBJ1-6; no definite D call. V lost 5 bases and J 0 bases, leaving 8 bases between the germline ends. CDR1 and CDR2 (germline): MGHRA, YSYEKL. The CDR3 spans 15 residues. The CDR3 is CASSARGSYNSPLHF. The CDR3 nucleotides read TGCGCCAGCAGCGCCCGCGGCTCCTATAATTCACCCCTCCACTTT.

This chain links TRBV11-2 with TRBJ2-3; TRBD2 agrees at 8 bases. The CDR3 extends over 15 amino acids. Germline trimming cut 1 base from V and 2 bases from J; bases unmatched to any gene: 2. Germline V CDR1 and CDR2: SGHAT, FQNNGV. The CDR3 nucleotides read TGTGCCAGCAGCTTAGCGGGGGGGAACACAGATACGCAGTATTTT. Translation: CASSLAGGNTDTQYF.

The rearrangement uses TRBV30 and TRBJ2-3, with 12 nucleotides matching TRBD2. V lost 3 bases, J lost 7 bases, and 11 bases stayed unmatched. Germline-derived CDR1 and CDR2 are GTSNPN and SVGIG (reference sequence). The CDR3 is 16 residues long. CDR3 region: CAWSFLAGGIMYTQYF. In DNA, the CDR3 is TGTGCCTGGAGCTTCCTAGCGGGAGGGATAATGTATACGCAGTATTTT.

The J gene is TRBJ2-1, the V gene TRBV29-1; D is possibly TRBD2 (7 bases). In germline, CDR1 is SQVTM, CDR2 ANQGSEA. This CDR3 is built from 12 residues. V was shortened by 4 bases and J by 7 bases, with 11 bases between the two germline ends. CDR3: CSVGGGPNEQFF. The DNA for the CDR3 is TGCAGCGTTGGGGGGGGCCCTAATGAGCAGTTCTTC.

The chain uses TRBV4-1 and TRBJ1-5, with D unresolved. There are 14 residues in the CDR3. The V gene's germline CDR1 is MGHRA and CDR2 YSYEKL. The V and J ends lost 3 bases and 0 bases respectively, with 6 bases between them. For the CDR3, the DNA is TGCGCCAGCAGCCATACAGATAGCAATCAGCCCCAGCATTTT. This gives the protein CASSHTDSNQPQHF.

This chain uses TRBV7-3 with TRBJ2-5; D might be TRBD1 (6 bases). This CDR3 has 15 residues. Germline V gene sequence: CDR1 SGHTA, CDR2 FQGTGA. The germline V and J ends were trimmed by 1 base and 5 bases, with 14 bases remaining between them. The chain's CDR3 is CASSLKGGVWETQYF. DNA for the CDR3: TGTGCCAGCAGCTTAAAAGGGGGTGTTTGGGAGACCCAGTACTTC.

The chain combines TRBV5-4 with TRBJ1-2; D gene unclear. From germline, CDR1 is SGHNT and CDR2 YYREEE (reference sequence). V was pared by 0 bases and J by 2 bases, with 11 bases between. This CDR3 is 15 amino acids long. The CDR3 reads CASSLGSGTNYGYTF. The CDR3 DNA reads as TGTGCCAGCAGCTTGGGGTCAGGAACAAACTATGGCTACACCTTC.